The clone carrying this T cell receptor beta chain was counted a single time. The sample belongs to a study of shared clonotypes between healthy human individuals. Looking at the study overall: Donors had three CD4 naive, three CD4 memory, two CD8 naive and one CD8 memory plate apiece.

CDR3 length equals 14 residues. A deep-level run was used for the assay. Only in-frame clones appear in the TCRdb table, and some are missing; sequencing was by immunoSEQ multiplex PCR. The sample consists of about 110,000 clones, over 65% of them appearing once. The V gene is TRBV1, the J gene TRBJ2-7; TRBD1 is taken as the D call from the table, unchecked against the DNA. TRBV1 is reported as a pseudogene. The receptor was isolated from a woman in her thirties in good health. The source material was memory CD8+ T cells sorted from blood. Sample subset: CD45RO+ cells pooled with CCR7-negative TemRA cells. This CDR3 is CTSSQTGAYYEQYF. The CDR3 DNA reads TGCACCAGCAGCCAAACTGGGGCGTACTACGAGCAGTACTTC.